The next 20 T cell receptor beta chains were all read from a single sample in a study of T cells after yellow fever vaccination (dated by TCRdb to about 2019). Reading the label with the study, this specimen's treatment or condition is: live attenuated yellow fever vaccine strain. The method was 5' RACE. These reads were obtained on an Illumina HiSeq 2500. The public reads were run again by TCRdb, first through fastp at Q25 and then through MiXCR, and only productive beta chains were kept. Entries that share a CDR3 protein sequence are merged under the most common genes and DNA. The sample table records about 50,000 distinct CDR3 sequences; about 7.4% of these occur just once. The ten biggest clones cover approximately 28% of the sample. The sequences come from CD8+ T cells sorted from PBMCs, collected more than 13 days after the first yellow fever vaccination. These receptors came from a man aged 18 to 29 who received the YFV17D yellow fever vaccine.

This clonotype was seen ten or more times. The chain links TRBV29-1 to TRBJ2-1; 10 bases fit TRBD2. CDR1 and CDR2 (germline): SQVTM, ANQGSEA. V lost 4 bases to trimming and J lost 4 bases; unmatched junction nucleotides: 4. This CDR3 has 14 amino acids. Here the CDR3 reads CSVALAGEYNEQFF. The CDR3 region has the DNA TGCAGCGTTGCCCTAGCGGGGGAATACAATGAGCAGTTCTTC.

This clonotype was picked up many times. The chain joins TRBV11-2 to TRBJ2-3; D not certain. Looked up from germline, CDR1 is SGHAT and CDR2 is FQNNGV. The CDR3 sequence is 15 residues long. Trimming left V 4 bases short and J 0 bases short, with 11 bases between. The CDR3 bases are TGTGCCAGCAGCTACTCGACGGCTAGCACAGATACGCAGTATTTT. Translating gives CASSYSTASTDTQYF.

This clonotype has ten or more counts. This chain joins TRBV20-1 and TRBJ2-3, with TRBD1 matching over 7 bases. Germline trimming cut 5 bases from V and 0 bases from J; bases unmatched to any gene: 8. The CDR3 is 15 residues long. From germline, CDR1 is DFQATT and CDR2 SNEGSKA (reference sequence). This CDR3 reads CSAAGDSSSTDTQYF. The CDR3 DNA follows: TGCAGTGCTGCCGGGGACAGTTCTAGCACAGATACGCAGTATTTT.

This clonotype was counted many times. The rearrangement uses TRBV12-3 or TRBV12-4 and TRBJ1-5; D is unclear. The CDR3 spans 12 residues. Trimming removed 5 bases at V and 3 bases at J, with 5 bases between. CDR3: CASSDDNQPQHF. CDR3 nucleotide sequence: TGTGCCAGCAGTGACGACAATCAGCCCCAGCATTTT.

Regarding this clonotype: A much larger clone differs from this one at a single base, so this may be a read error. The V gene is TRBV28, the J gene TRBJ2-5, with unresolved D. The CDR3 extends over 14 amino acids. V dropped 4 bases and J dropped 5 bases, with 14 bases sitting between them. CDR1 and CDR2 from the germline V gene are MDHEN and SYDVKM. CDR3 sequence (DNA): TGTGCCAGCAGTTCCCCGGTGGTGCATGAGACCCAGTACTTC. This encodes CASSSPVVHETQYF.

This clonotype occurred a few times. The chain links TRBV7-6 to TRBJ2-3, with D possibly being TRBD2 (5 bases). Germline assignment: CDR1 SGHVS and CDR2 FNYEAQ. The CDR3 runs 13 residues. The ends were cut back, 8 bases at V and 4 bases at J, with 13 bases in the middle. The CDR3 sequence is CASGLDAADTQYF. In DNA form, the CDR3 reads TGTGCCAGCGGACTTGACGCAGCAGATACGCAGTATTTT.

This clonotype was seen ten or more times. V gene TRBV24-1 combines with J gene TRBJ2-1; 12 bases line up with TRBD2. Germline V gene lookup returns CDR1 KGHDR and CDR2 SFDVKD. With 1 base clipped from V and 5 bases from J, the junction kept 8 bases outside the gene matches. The CDR3 spans 18 residues. In DNA form, the CDR3 reads TGTGCCACCAGTGATTTCGTTCTTGGACTAGCGGGACACAATGAGCAGTTCTTC. Residues: CATSDFVLGLAGHNEQFF.

This clonotype has a count of ten or more. The chain recombines TRBV6-2 or TRBV6-3 with TRBJ1-1; 7 positions agree with TRBD1. The CDR3 contains 15 residues. The V segment lost 6 bases and the J segment 3 bases; nucleotides outside the gene matches: 10. The germline gives CDR1 MNHEY, CDR2 SVGEGT. The CDR3: CASRDDRELDTEAFF. The CDR3 DNA sequence: TGTGCCAGCAGGGACGACAGGGAACTCGACACTGAAGCTTTCTTT.

This clonotype was detected many times. The chain joins TRBV5-6 to TRBJ2-5; TRBD2 matches at 13 bases. Germline values: CDR1 SGHDT, CDR2 YYEEEE. The CDR3 contains 17 residues. With V trimmed by 4 bases and J by 2 bases, 8 bases remained unmatched. The CDR3 spells CASSPVTSGGWQETQYF. In DNA form, the CDR3 reads TGTGCCAGCAGCCCGGTGACTAGCGGGGGGTGGCAAGAGACCCAGTACTTC.

This clonotype was seen at least ten times. The V call is TRBV12-3 or TRBV12-4, the J call TRBJ2-5; 11 nucleotides match TRBD2. The ends lost 6 bases at V and 5 bases at J; junction bases unmatched: 8. The length of the CDR3 is 15 residues. CDR3 sequence (DNA): TGTGCCAGCAGCCCGACTAGCGGGGCCCCTGAGACCCAGTACTTC. It specifies CASSPTSGAPETQYF.

This clonotype was observed at least ten times. The gene calls are TRBV5-5 and TRBJ2-1; D possibly uses TRBD1 or TRBD2 (5 bases each). The germline CDR1 and CDR2 sequences are SGHKS and YYEKEE (reference sequence). The CDR3 has 14 residues. V was cut by 3 bases and J by 5 bases, with 12 bases left in between. This CDR3 reads CASSWVSGHNEQFF. The CDR3 DNA reads TGTGCCAGCAGCTGGGTCTCGGGACACAATGAGCAGTTCTTC.

On this clonotype: Possible read error: a much larger clone is one base away. The rearrangement uses TRBV11-1 and TRBJ1-1; a weak D match, TRBD1 (5 bases). The germline CDR1 and CDR2 sequences are SGHAT and FQDESV (reference sequence). The CDR3 spans 18 residues. V was cut by 7 bases and J by 2 bases, with 26 bases left in between. Here the CDR3 reads CASTIGNRAGRINTEAFF. CDR3 bases: TGTGCCAGCACCATTGGTAACCGAGCAGGGCGGATTAACACTGAAGCTTTCTTT.

This clonotype was counted ten times or more. The chain employs TRBV6-5 and TRBJ2-5, with D perhaps TRBD2 (7 bases). V lost 11 bases to trimming and J lost 4 bases, with 14 bases between them. The CDR3 loop spans 12 amino acids. From germline, CDR1 is MNHEY and CDR2 SVGAGI. The CDR3 nucleotides are TGTGCCTCGAACGCGGGGGCAGAGACCCAGTACTTC. It specifies CASNAGAETQYF.

This clonotype has at least ten counts. CDR3 sequence reads: CASSLGSAGVPSAKNIQYF. The CDR3 DNA is TGTGCCAGCAGCTTAGGTTCAGCGGGGGTCCCGTCGGCCAAAAACATTCAGTACTTC. The chain is built from TRBV7-8 and TRBJ2-4, with 8 bases aligning to TRBD2. Germline V gives CDR1 SGHVS, CDR2 FQNEAQ. CDR3 length: 19 residues. The J segment lost 1 base and the V segment lost 1 base, leaving 12 bases of the junction unmatched.

This clonotype was found many times. The chain employs TRBV7-2 and TRBJ2-5, with 10 nucleotides matching TRBD2. The V and J ends lost 4 bases and 4 bases, in that order; junction bases with no gene match: 9. There are 16 residues in the CDR3. Germline-derived CDR1 and CDR2 are SGHTA and FQGNSA. The CDR3 nucleotides read TGTGCCAGCAGCTGGTTAGCGGGGGGAGGGGGAGAGACCCAGTACTTC. Residues: CASSWLAGGGGETQYF.

The table lists this clonotype with many counts. The rearrangement joins TRBV27 to TRBJ2-5; TRBD2 aligns across 14 bases. Trimming cost V 3 bases and J 4 bases; bases outside gene matches: 10. This CDR3 has 18 amino acids. Per germline, CDR1 MNHEY and CDR2 SMNVEV (reference sequence). The CDR3 nucleotides are TGTGCCAGCAGTTTGACTAGCGGGGGGGCCCTTTCGGGAGAGACCCAGTACTTC. Translation gives CASSLTSGGALSGETQYF.

V and J are TRBV3-1 and TRBJ2-2; 7 bases map to TRBD2. The germline gives CDR1 LGHDT, CDR2 YNNKEL (reference sequence). The V segment lost 11 bases and the J segment 0 bases; nucleotides outside the gene matches: 18. This CDR3 region has 18 residues. CDR3 nucleotides: TGTGCCTCCTGCCAAGTTCATCCCCTAGCGGCGAACACCGGGGAGCTGTTTTTT. Translation: CASCQVHPLAANTGELFF.

This clonotype was seen ten or more times. The chain recombines TRBV7-9 with TRBJ2-7, with D possibly TRBD2 on 6 matching bases. Germline CDR1 and CDR2: SEHNR and FQNEAQ (reference sequence). This CDR3 is built from 15 residues. The ends were cut back, 5 bases at V and 7 bases at J, with 21 bases in the middle. This chain's CDR3 is CASSRGAWGLSEQYV. The CDR3 DNA reads as TGTGCCAGCAGCCGCGGGGCCTGGGGCCTATCGGAGCAGTACGTC.

There are many counts of this clonotype. This chain links TRBV9 with TRBJ2-7; possibly TRBD1 for D (5 bases). CDR1 is SGDLS and CDR2 is YYNGEE in the germline V gene. Trimming stripped 0 bases from V and 2 bases from J, with 9 bases between. This CDR3 spans 14 amino acids. The CDR3 DNA reads as TGTGCCAGCAGCGTAGGGGCAGGGACCTACGAGCAGTACTTC. Translation gives CASSVGAGTYEQYF.

This clonotype was detected ten times or more. V gene TRBV5-6 combines with J gene TRBJ2-1; D gene unclear. Germline V gives CDR1 SGHDT, CDR2 YYEEEE. V was shortened by 2 bases and J by 3 bases, with 15 bases between the two germline ends. The CDR3 has 16 residues. The CDR3 sequence is CASSFVGPSIYNEQFF. In nucleotides, the CDR3 is TGTGCCAGCAGCTTTGTGGGCCCTAGTATCTACAATGAGCAGTTCTTC. Complete variable domain (other parts from reference TRBV5-6 and TRBJ2-1): DAGVTQSPTHLIKTRGQQVTLRCSPKSGHDTVSWYQQALGQGPQFIFQYYEEEERQRGNFPDRFSGHQFPNYSSELNVNALLLGDSALYLCASSFVGPSIYNEQFFGPGTRLTVL.